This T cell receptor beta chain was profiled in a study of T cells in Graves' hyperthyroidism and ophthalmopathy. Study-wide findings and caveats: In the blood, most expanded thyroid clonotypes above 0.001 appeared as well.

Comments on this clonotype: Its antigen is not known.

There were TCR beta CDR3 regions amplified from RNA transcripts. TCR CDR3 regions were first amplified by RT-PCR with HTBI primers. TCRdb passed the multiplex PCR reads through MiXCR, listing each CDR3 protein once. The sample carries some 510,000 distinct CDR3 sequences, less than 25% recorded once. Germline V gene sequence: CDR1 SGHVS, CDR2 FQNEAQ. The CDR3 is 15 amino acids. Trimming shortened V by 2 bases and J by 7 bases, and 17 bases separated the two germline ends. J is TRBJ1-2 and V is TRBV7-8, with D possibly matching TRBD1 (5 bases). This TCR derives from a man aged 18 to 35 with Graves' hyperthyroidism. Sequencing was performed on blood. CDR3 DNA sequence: TGTGCCAGCAGCTTAACGGGGGGAGGACTCCTTGGCTACACCTTC. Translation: CASSLTGGGLLGYTF.